Listed here are 14 T cell receptor beta chains from one sample, sequenced in a study of blood T cell repertoires in COVID-19. Using immunoSEQ multiplex PCR, the repertoire was profiled, and TCRdb retains in-frame clones only, with some absent. The sample holds more than 200,000 clones, about 90% seen once. Source material: PBMCs or T cells enriched from blood (not recorded which). The receptors were gathered from a woman in her 30s who had been exposed to COVID-19.

This chain uses TRBV6-5 with TRBJ2-1, with a tentative D call TRBD2 (6 bases). The germline V gene has CDR1 MNHEY and CDR2 SVGAGI. The CDR3 has 15 amino acids. The V gene lost 0 bases and the J gene lost 6 bases, with 12 bases spanning the gap. In DNA form, the CDR3 reads TGTGCCAGCAGTTACTCGAGGAGGGGTGGCAATGAGCAGTTCTTC. Amino acids: CASSYSRRGGNEQFF.

The chain carries TRBV5-4 and TRBJ1-2, with TRBD1 identical over 12 bases. From germline, CDR1 is SGHNT and CDR2 YYREEE (reference sequence). This CDR3 is 14 amino acids long. V lost 0 bases to trimming and J lost 6 bases; unmatched junction nucleotides: 0. The CDR3 spells CASSLGDRGHGYTF. The CDR3 DNA reads as TGTGCCAGCAGCTTGGGGGACAGGGGGCATGGCTACACCTTC. Supplemented by reference TRBV5-4 and TRBJ1-2, the full variable domain reads ETGVTQSPTHLIKTRGQQVTLRCSSQSGHNTVSWYQQALGQGPQFIFQYYREEENGRGNFPPRFSGLQFPNYSSELNVNALELDDSALYLCASSLGDRGHGYTFGSGTRLTVV.

The chain carries TRBV6-5 and TRBJ2-2; the match to TRBD1 covers 11 bases. This CDR3 spans 14 amino acids. J gave up 4 bases and V 8 bases, and 3 bases lay outside the gene matches. The germline V gene has CDR1 MNHEY and CDR2 SVGAGI. Written as DNA, the CDR3 is TGTGCCAGCTGGGACAGGGGGAGCACCGGGGAGCTGTTTTTT. This encodes CASWDRGSTGELFF.

The rearrangement joins TRBV15 to TRBJ2-5; D is undetermined. Trimming took 9 bases from V and 0 from J, leaving 20 bases between them. The V gene's germline CDR1 is LNHNV and CDR2 YYDKDF (reference sequence). The length of the CDR3 is 16 residues. DNA for the CDR3: TGTGCCACTTCAAATCTCTTTGACACGTACCAAGAGACCCAGTACTTC. Its translation is CATSNLFDTYQETQYF.

This sequence joins TRBV19 and TRBJ1-5; the match to TRBD1 covers 8 bases. The V gene end was trimmed by 6 bases and the J gene end by 6 bases; junction bases not matched to a gene: 7. The CDR3 is made up of 14 amino acids. CDR1 and CDR2 (germline): LNHDA, SQIVND (reference sequence). CDR3 amino acids: CASSGQGYFQPQHF. In DNA, the CDR3 is TGTGCCAGTAGCGGACAGGGTTATTTTCAGCCCCAGCATTTT.

This clone appeared once. The J gene is TRBJ2-5, the V gene TRBV28; no clear D. The CDR3 has 14 residues. The V end was cut by 3 bases, the J end by 3 bases, with 11 bases between. CDR1 is MDHEN, CDR2 SYDVKM, per germline. CDR3 region: CASSFTPPKETQYF. The CDR3 nucleotides are TGTGCCAGCAGTTTTACTCCCCCCAAAGAGACCCAGTACTTC.

This sequence joins TRBV19 and TRBJ2-7, with D perhaps matching TRBD1 (5 bases). Looked up from germline, CDR1 is LNHDA and CDR2 is SQIVND (reference sequence). The CDR3 runs to 14 residues. Trimming pared 10 bases from V and 6 bases from J, leaving 22 bases between. The CDR3 DNA sequence: TGTGCCACCCCGCCCAAGGGCAGGGCCGGCGAGCAGTACTTC. This gives the protein CATPPKGRAGEQYF.

The rearrangement uses TRBV11-2 and TRBJ1-4; 8 bases map to TRBD1. CDR1 is SGHAT and CDR2 is FQNNGV in the germline V gene. This CDR3 has 17 amino acids. V lost 5 bases and J lost 5; bases outside the gene matches: 13. CDR3 DNA sequence: TGTGCCAGCAGCCTAGTAAGCCTGGACAGGGACAATGAAAAACTGTTTTTT. Residues: CASSLVSLDRDNEKLFF.

This chain links TRBV29-1 with TRBJ1-2; 7 bases align to TRBD1. Germline lookup yields CDR1 SQVTM and CDR2 ANQGSEA. The V segment lost 4 bases and the J segment 4 bases; nucleotides outside the gene matches: 12. The CDR3 has 15 residues. Written as DNA, the CDR3 is TGCAGCGTTGCTCGCTTGACAGGGATTATCTATGGCTACACCTTC. Its translation: CSVARLTGIIYGYTF. The whole variable domain, remainder taken from reference TRBV29-1 and TRBJ1-2, is SAVISQKPSRDICQRGTSLTIQCQVDSQVTMMFWYRQQPGQSLTLIATANQGSEATYESGFVIDKFPISRPNLTFSTLTVSNMSPEDSSIYLCSVARLTGIIYGYTFGSGTRLTVV.

The chain couples TRBV5-1 to TRBJ2-3; TRBD2 agrees at 7 bases. After removal of 4 bases from V and 8 bases from J, the junction contained 16 bases not matched to a gene. CDR1 and CDR2 from the germline V gene are SGHRS and YFSETQ. The CDR3 consists of 16 residues. The CDR3 bases are TGCGCCAGCAGCGGAGCGGGACCCTTACTTGGTGGTACGCAGTATTTT. Its translation is CASSGAGPLLGGTQYF.

V is TRBV24-1 and J is TRBJ2-4; 10 positions agree with TRBD1. V lost 7 bases to trimming and J lost 9 bases; unmatched junction nucleotides: 17. The CDR3 consists of 17 residues. Per the germline V gene, CDR1 is KGHDR and CDR2 is SFDVKD. CDR3 DNA: TGTGCCACCAGCTCCAGTGGGGACAGGGGTCATCGGGTCATTCAGTACTTC. Translated, it gives CATSSSGDRGHRVIQYF.

The CDR3 DNA reads TGTGCCAGCAGTGGAAGGACAGGGTTATTTTTACGCGCCGGGGAGCTGTTTTTT. Protein sequence: CASSGRTGLFLRAGELFF. The chain combines TRBV6-1 with TRBJ2-2, with 8 bases lining up with TRBD1. The V gene's germline CDR1 is MNHNS and CDR2 SASEGT. The junction had 16 bases not matched to a gene; V was cut back by 4 bases and J by 6 bases. CDR3 size: 18 residues.

V is TRBV5-1 and J is TRBJ2-3; 9 bases align to TRBD2. This CDR3 is built from 16 residues. The V gene's germline CDR1 is SGHRS and CDR2 YFSETQ. Unmatched junction bases numbered 7, after V lost 3 bases and J lost 2 bases. In DNA, the CDR3 is TGCGCCAGCAGCTGGTACAGCGGGAGGCCCACAGATACGCAGTATTTT. Its protein is CASSWYSGRPTDTQYF.

V usage is TRBV5-1 and J usage is TRBJ2-7, with D unclear. V lost 1 base and J lost 7, with 15 bases in between. The CDR3 runs to 14 residues. Germline V lookup: CDR1 SGHRS, CDR2 YFSETQ. CDR3 in amino acids: CASSLLAEYGEQYF. The CDR3 nucleotides read TGCGCCAGCAGCTTGCTGGCCGAATACGGGGAGCAGTACTTC.